This T cell receptor (beta chain) was identified in a study of T cells in localized non-small cell lung cancer. General study findings and limits: Of the top 100 tumor clones, median 57 were in adjacent lung, 25 to 30 among its top 100. Multi-region tumor sequencing was not done, so intratumor heterogeneity could not be excluded. Longer overall survival was associated with a higher density of T cells in the blood.

Concerning this clone: What it binds is not known.

This CDR3 contains 13 residues. V gave up 3 bases and J gave up 7 bases, with 10 bases separating them. Germline CDR1 SEHNR, CDR2 FQNEAQ (reference sequence). Produced via immunoSEQ multiplex PCR; TCRdb's table is partial and in-frame only. The data show about 13,000 clones, with about 86% seen just once and 50% to 75% held by the top ten. The sequences come from peripheral blood, collected before any cancer treatment. The clonotype originates from a male donor aged 60 or over with stage III lung adenocarcinoma. The chain has TRBV7-9 and TRBJ1-5; D is perhaps TRBD1 (5 bases). This CDR3 is CASSLGGDQPQHF. The CDR3 DNA sequence: TGTGCCAGCAGCTTGGGAGGGGACCAGCCCCAGCATTTT.